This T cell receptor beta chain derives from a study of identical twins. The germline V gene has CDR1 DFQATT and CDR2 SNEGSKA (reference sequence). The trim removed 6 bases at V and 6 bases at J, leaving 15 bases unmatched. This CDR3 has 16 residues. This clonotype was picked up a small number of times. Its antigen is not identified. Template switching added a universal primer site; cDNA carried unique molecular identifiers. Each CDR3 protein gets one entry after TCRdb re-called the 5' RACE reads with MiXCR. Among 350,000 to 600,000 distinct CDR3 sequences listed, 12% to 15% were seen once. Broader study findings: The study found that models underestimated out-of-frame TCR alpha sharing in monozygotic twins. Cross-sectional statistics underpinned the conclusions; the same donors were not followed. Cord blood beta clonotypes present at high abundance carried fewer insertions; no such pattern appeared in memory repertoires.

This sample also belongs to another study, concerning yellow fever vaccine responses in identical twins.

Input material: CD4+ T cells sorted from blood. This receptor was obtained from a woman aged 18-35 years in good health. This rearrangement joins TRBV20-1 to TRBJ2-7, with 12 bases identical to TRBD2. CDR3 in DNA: TGCAGTGCCCAAGCCATGACTAGCGGGAGTATGCTCGAGCAGTACTTC. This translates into CSAQAMTSGSMLEQYF.